This paragraph reports one T cell receptor beta chain. The target antigen is unknown. The data are from a study of OX40 agonist ivuxolimab in advanced cancers. Study overall: An anti-OX40 (CD134) antibody with agonistic activity, ivuxolimab, was administered to patients. At 0.01 to 10 mg/kg, ivuxolimab was administered intravenously to patients every 2 weeks.

Study results and limitations: The average count of expanded clones was higher among CD8+ T cells than among CD4+. The study observed clonal expansion of CD4+ and CD8+ blood T cells by week 6 at 0.1 to 3.0 mg/kg.

Assay: immunoSEQ multiplex PCR; the TCRdb copy retains only in-frame clones and omits some. This sample yields some 63,000 clones, of which approximately 90% are seen a single time; 13% to 15% belongs to the top ten. The CDR3 contains 15 residues. Trimming took off 0 bases at V and 1 base at J, with 8 bases between the two ends. CDR1 MDHEN and CDR2 SYDVKM come from the germline V gene. The starting material was CD4+ or CD8+ T cells sorted from blood, obtained in a trial of the OX40 agonist ivuxolimab. The clonotype originates from an adult with an advanced solid tumor such as melanoma, head and neck, liver or kidney cancer. J is TRBJ2-3 and V is TRBV28, with D tentatively TRBD1 (6 bases). The CDR3 protein is CASSLWGAGTDTQYF. The CDR3 DNA follows: TGTGCCAGCAGTTTATGGGGGGCTGGCACAGATACGCAGTATTTT.